This T cell receptor beta chain appears in the sequencing data of a study of T cells in tuberculosis. General study findings and limits: The stringent gate may have excluded weak CD1B-GMM tetramer binders.

After thawing and overnight rest, PBMC were stained with GMM-loaded CD1B tetramer, viability dye and anti-CD3 for sorting. The CD1B tetramers carried C32 glucose monomycolate purified from Rhodococcus equi. Using immunoSEQ multiplex PCR, the repertoire was profiled, and TCRdb retains in-frame clones only, with some absent. This sample carries more than 45,000 clones, around 90% of them seen once, and the ten largest clones take roughly 22%. Germline CDR1 reads ENHRY; CDR2 reads SYGVKD. The CDR3 extends over 18 amino acids. With V trimmed by 2 bases and J by 8 bases, 17 bases remained unmatched. Source material: CD1b-GMM tetramer-negative cells sorted from PBMCs. This TCR was recovered from an adult woman with latent tuberculosis. This chain joins TRBV10-3 and TRBJ1-4; 7 bases line up with TRBD1. CDR3 region: CAISETNPTRRTGEKLFF. For the CDR3, the DNA is TGTGCCATCAGTGAGACAAATCCGACCCGACGGACAGGCGAAAAACTGTTTTTT.